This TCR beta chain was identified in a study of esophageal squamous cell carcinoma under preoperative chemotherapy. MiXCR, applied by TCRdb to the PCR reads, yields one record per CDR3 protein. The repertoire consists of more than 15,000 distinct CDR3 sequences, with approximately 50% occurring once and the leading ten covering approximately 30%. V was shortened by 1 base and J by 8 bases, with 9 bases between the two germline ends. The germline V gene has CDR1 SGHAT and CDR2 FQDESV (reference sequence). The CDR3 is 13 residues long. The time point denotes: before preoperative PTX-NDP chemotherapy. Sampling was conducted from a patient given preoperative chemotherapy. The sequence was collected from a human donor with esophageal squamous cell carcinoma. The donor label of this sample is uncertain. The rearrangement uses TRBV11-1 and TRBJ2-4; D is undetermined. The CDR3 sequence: CASSLGPGDIQYF. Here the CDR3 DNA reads TGTGCCAGCAGCTTAGGGCCCGGAGACATTCAGTACTTC.